The 32 T cell receptor beta chains reported below all come from one sample, sequenced in a study of a mutant IDH1 vaccine in newly diagnosed glioma. Their antigens remain unidentified. TCRdb keeps only in-frame clones here, not all; method: immunoSEQ multiplex PCR. The sample includes 49,000 or so clones, about 77% of them seen just once. Time point: week 5, during vaccination. Mutant IDH1 20-mer peptide, at 300 ug, made up each vaccine dose, with topical imiquimod. Specimen: PBMCs, collected from a glioma patient whose treatment included an IDH1 peptide vaccine. All receptors come from a woman aged 40 to 50 with glioma.

The chain employs TRBV27 and TRBJ2-7; 10 bases line up with TRBD2. CDR3 length: 15 residues. From germline, CDR1 is MNHEY and CDR2 SMNVEV (reference sequence). Losses at the gene ends were 6 bases for V and 4 bases for J; bases not matched to a gene: 9. The CDR3 sequence is CASRTSSGGSYEQYF. CDR3 coding DNA: TGTGCCAGCAGAACATCTAGCGGGGGTTCTTACGAGCAGTACTTC.

The chain carries TRBV18 and TRBJ1-4, with 7 bases lining up with TRBD1. Germline CDR1 reads KGHSH; CDR2 reads LQKENI. The junction had 4 bases not matched to a gene; V was cut back by 4 bases and J by 2 bases. The CDR3 is 15 amino acids. The CDR3 DNA reads as TGTGCCAGCTCACGGGGACAGAGGACTAATGAAAAACTGTTTTTT. Amino acids: CASSRGQRTNEKLFF. Variable domain in full (rest from reference TRBV18 and TRBJ1-4): NAGVMQNPRHLVRRRGQEARLRCSPMKGHSHVYWYRQLPEEGLKFMVYLQKENIIDESGMPKERFSAEFPKEGPSILRIQQVVRGDSAAYFCASSRGQRTNEKLFFGSGTQLSVL.

The chain joins TRBV4-1 to TRBJ2-5; either TRBD1 or TRBD2 may supply D (5 bases each). Trimming cost V 4 bases and J 1 base, with 16 bases left between them. This CDR3 has 16 amino acids. Germline CDR1 MGHRA, CDR2 YSYEKL. The CDR3 spells CASSPPPGLSQETQYF. For the CDR3, the DNA is TGCGCCAGCAGCCCCCCCCCGGGGCTGTCCCAAGAGACCCAGTACTTC.

This sequence joins TRBV29-1 and TRBJ1-2; perhaps TRBD1 as D (6 bases). The germline V gene has CDR1 SQVTM and CDR2 ANQGSEA. Trimming removed 7 bases at V and 7 bases at J, with 19 bases between. The CDR3 is 13 residues long. The CDR3: CSALPTLGGGYTF. The CDR3 DNA reads TGCAGCGCTCTACCGACCCTAGGGGGTGGCTACACCTTC.

The chain recombines TRBV2 with TRBJ1-6; no clear D. CDR3 size: 13 residues. Germline CDR1 and CDR2: SNHLY and FYNNEI. Trimming cost V 10 bases and J 0 bases, with 7 bases left between them. The CDR3 here is CATAGSYNSPLHF. The CDR3 nucleotides read TGTGCCACCGCGGGCTCCTATAATTCACCCCTCCACTTT.

The V call is TRBV6-6, the J call TRBJ1-1, with D unresolved. V was pared by 5 bases and J by 4 bases, with 8 bases between. The CDR3 totals 12 residues. CDR1 is MNHNY, CDR2 SVGAGI, per germline (reference sequence). Here the CDR3 reads CASSLRVTEAFF. The CDR3 nucleotides are TGTGCCAGCAGTCTAAGGGTCACTGAAGCTTTCTTT.

The chain combines TRBV5-4 with TRBJ2-7, with 8 nucleotides matching TRBD1. The CDR3 has 13 residues. Per the germline V gene, CDR1 is SGHNT and CDR2 is YYREEE (reference sequence). The junction had 4 bases not matched to a gene; V was cut back by 2 bases and J by 6 bases. CDR3 DNA sequence: TGTGCCAGCAGCTTCGCCAGGGGGCCCGAGCAGTACTTC. Protein product: CASSFARGPEQYF.

V usage is TRBV30 and J usage is TRBJ1-5; D ambiguous. Trimming removed 1 base from V and 3 bases from J, with 10 bases in between. This CDR3 spans 14 amino acids. Looked up from germline, CDR1 is GTSNPN and CDR2 is SVGIG (reference sequence). Here the CDR3 reads CAWSDAVLNQPQHF. The CDR3 DNA sequence: TGTGCCTGGAGTGATGCGGTACTCAATCAGCCCCAGCATTTT.

V usage is TRBV5-1 and J usage is TRBJ1-1; 11 nucleotides agree with TRBD1. Per germline, CDR1 SGHRS and CDR2 YFSETQ. Germline trimming cut 4 bases from V and 0 bases from J; bases unmatched to any gene: 8. The CDR3 covers 17 residues. The CDR3 reads CASSPQGTGGMNTEAFF. For the CDR3, the DNA is TGCGCCAGCAGCCCGCAGGGGACAGGGGGGATGAACACTGAAGCTTTCTTT.

The chain combines TRBV30 with TRBJ1-1; D is perhaps TRBD1 (5 bases). V lost 2 bases and J 6 bases, leaving 16 bases between the germline ends. Germline CDR1 is GTSNPN and CDR2 is SVGIG (reference sequence). The CDR3 spans 14 residues. CDR3 region: CAWSPLGGTAEAFF. The CDR3, as DNA: TGTGCCTGGAGTCCCTTGGGGGGTACCGCTGAAGCTTTCTTT.

The chain recombines TRBV19 with TRBJ2-3, with 12 bases fitting TRBD2. Per germline, CDR1 LNHDA and CDR2 SQIVND (reference sequence). V dropped 4 bases and J dropped 6; count of bases not matched to a gene: 5. CDR3 length: 15 amino acids. CDR3 coding DNA: TGTGCCAGTAGTACCCCTAGCGGGGGGGCTGATACGCAGTATTTT. Protein product: CASSTPSGGADTQYF.

The chain uses TRBV7-2 and TRBJ1-3; D remains ambiguous. The V gene's germline CDR1 is SGHTA and CDR2 FQGNSA. V was cut by 1 base and J by 5 bases, with 9 bases left in between. The CDR3 contains 14 residues. The chain's CDR3 is CASSLGLQRNTIYF. As DNA, the CDR3 is TGTGCCAGCAGCTTAGGATTACAAAGAAACACCATATATTTT. The full variable domain, in which reference TRBV7-2 and TRBJ1-3 provide the parts outside the CDR3, is GAGVSQSPSNKVTEKGKDVELRCDPISGHTALYWYRQSLGQGLEFLIYFQGNSAPDKSGLPSDRFSAERTGGSVSTLTIQRTQQEDSAVYLCASSLGLQRNTIYFGEGSWLTVV.

CDR3 nucleotide sequence: TGCGCCAGCAGGGCAGGGGGCGCATCGGGTGAGCAGTACTTC. Translated, it gives CASRAGGASGEQYF. The genes are TRBV5-1 and TRBJ2-7, with TRBD1 matching over 8 bases. V shed 5 bases and J 7 bases; nucleotides not matched to a gene: 11. Per the germline V gene, CDR1 is SGHRS and CDR2 is YFSETQ. The CDR3 consists of 14 residues.

The rearrangement uses TRBV29-1 and TRBJ1-4; D is unresolved. The germline CDR1 and CDR2 sequences are SQVTM and ANQGSEA. V was shortened by 6 bases and J by 10 bases, with 15 bases between the two germline ends. This CDR3 is 12 amino acids long. The CDR3 loop reads CSVLSNEGKLFF. CDR3 DNA sequence: TGCAGCGTGCTTTCGAACGAGGGAAAACTGTTTTTT. Together with reference TRBV29-1 and TRBJ1-4, the CDR3 gives the full variable domain: SAVISQKPSRDICQRGTSLTIQCQVDSQVTMMFWYRQQPGQSLTLIATANQGSEATYESGFVIDKFPISRPNLTFSTLTVSNMSPEDSSIYLCSVLSNEGKLFFGSGTQLSVL.

This chain links TRBV18 with TRBJ2-7; maybe TRBD2 (5 bases). The V gene's germline CDR1 is KGHSH and CDR2 LQKENI. The CDR3 has 16 residues. V was clipped by 3 bases and J by 1 base, with 16 bases between them. CDR3 sequence: CASSPSLSGLSYEQYF. In nucleotides, the CDR3 is TGTGCCAGCTCACCCTCTCTCTCCGGACTGTCCTACGAGCAGTACTTC. Full variable domain (outside the CDR3, taken from reference TRBV18 and TRBJ2-7): NAGVMQNPRHLVRRRGQEARLRCSPMKGHSHVYWYRQLPEEGLKFMVYLQKENIIDESGMPKERFSAEFPKEGPSILRIQQVVRGDSAAYFCASSPSLSGLSYEQYFGPGTRLTVT.

The rearrangement links TRBV5-6 to TRBJ2-5, with D maybe TRBD1 (6 bases). Germline V gene data show CDR1 as SGHDT and CDR2 as YYEEEE. Trimming took off 5 bases at V and 1 base at J, with 12 bases between the two ends. The CDR3 is 14 residues long. The CDR3 sequence is CASRAYRVQETQYF. CDR3 nucleotides: TGTGCCAGCAGAGCTTACAGGGTCCAAGAGACCCAGTACTTC. Complete variable domain (other parts from reference TRBV5-6 and TRBJ2-5): DAGVTQSPTHLIKTRGQQVTLRCSPKSGHDTVSWYQQALGQGPQFIFQYYEEEERQRGNFPDRFSGHQFPNYSSELNVNALLLGDSALYLCASRAYRVQETQYFGPGTRLLVL.

This chain connects TRBV14 to TRBJ1-2, with D tentatively TRBD1 (6 bases). This CDR3 has 14 amino acids. Deletions cut 3 bases from V and 0 bases from J, with 8 bases between. In germline, CDR1 is SGHDN, CDR2 FVKESK. The CDR3 loop reads CASSHQGSNYGYTF. In DNA, the CDR3 is TGTGCCAGCAGCCATCAGGGGTCTAACTATGGCTACACCTTC.

V and J are TRBV27 and TRBJ1-5, with D unclear. V dropped 5 bases and J dropped 2 bases, with 10 bases sitting between them. Germline V gene sequence: CDR1 MNHEY, CDR2 SMNVEV (reference sequence). The CDR3 is made up of 14 amino acids. CDR3 nucleotides: TGTGCCAGCAGTGCCAACCAGGGCAATCAGCCCCAGCATTTT. It encodes CASSANQGNQPQHF.

The chain employs TRBV5-4 and TRBJ1-6, with unresolved D. The V end was cut by 0 bases, the J end by 5 bases, with 9 bases between. The CDR3 totals 15 residues. The germline CDR1 and CDR2 sequences are SGHNT and YYREEE (reference sequence). The CDR3 DNA reads TGTGCCAGCAGCTTGGTTGGCGCAGATAATTCACCCCTCCACTTT. It translates to CASSLVGADNSPLHF. The variable domain in full, with the rest retrieved from reference TRBV5-4 and TRBJ1-6, is ETGVTQSPTHLIKTRGQQVTLRCSSQSGHNTVSWYQQALGQGPQFIFQYYREEENGRGNFPPRFSGLQFPNYSSELNVNALELDDSALYLCASSLVGADNSPLHFGNGTRLTVT.

The chain carries TRBV2 and TRBJ1-2; D is unclear. Trimming took off 7 bases at V and 1 base at J, with 7 bases between the two ends. The CDR3 has 12 residues. CDR1 and CDR2 from the germline V gene are SNHLY and FYNNEI. The CDR3 loop is CASKTDNYGYTF. The CDR3 DNA is TGTGCCAGCAAGACCGATAACTATGGCTACACCTTC.

Comments on this clone: It may be a read error: a sequence one base away is much more abundant. The CDR3 sequence: CASSLGGNTEAFF. The DNA of the CDR3 is TGTGCCAGCAGCTTAGGGGGGAACACTGAAGCTTTCTTT. The chain combines TRBV5-5 with TRBJ1-1; tentative D call: TRBD1 (6 bases). V was trimmed by 2 bases and J by 1 base, leaving 6 bases between them. This CDR3 region has 13 residues. Germline CDR1 reads SGHKS; CDR2 reads YYEKEE (reference sequence).

This clone showed up just a few times. The chain links TRBV18 to TRBJ1-1, with a possible D match to TRBD1 (6 bases). CDR3 length: 15 residues. CDR1 is KGHSH and CDR2 is LQKENI in the germline V gene. Trimming left V 2 bases short and J 1 base short, with 11 bases between. The CDR3 region has the DNA TGTGCCAGCTCACCATCTAGGGGGGCGAACACTGAAGCTTTCTTT. This gives the protein CASSPSRGANTEAFF.

The chain employs TRBV18 and TRBJ2-5, with TRBD2 identical over 7 bases. CDR3 size: 15 residues. V trimming: 6 bases; J trimming: 2 bases; junction bases outside the gene matches: 9. Germline-derived CDR1 and CDR2 are KGHSH and LQKENI. The CDR3 region has the DNA TGTGCCAGCTCGCAAGCCGGGACTACACAAGAGACCCAGTACTTC. Translating it yields CASSQAGTTQETQYF.

V is TRBV5-1 and J is TRBJ1-2, with 9 bases lining up with TRBD1. Unmatched junction bases numbered 17, after V lost 3 bases and J lost 5 bases. The germline CDR1 and CDR2 sequences are SGHRS and YFSETQ. The CDR3 runs 18 residues. CDR3 nucleotide sequence: TGCGCCAGCAGCTCGGGAGGGACAGGGCCCATGGCCGCTTATGGCTACACCTTC. Translated: CASSSGGTGPMAAYGYTF.

As DNA, the CDR3 is TGCGCCAGCAGCCAAGAACGTGCAGGGGCGCTCACAGATACGCAGTATTTT. Amino acid sequence: CASSQERAGALTDTQYF. The gene calls are TRBV4-1 and TRBJ2-3, with D possibly being TRBD1 (6 bases). Deletions cut 0 bases from V and 2 bases from J, with 15 bases between. The CDR3 runs to 17 residues. Germline CDR1 MGHRA, CDR2 YSYEKL.

Only a few counts were recorded for this clone. The chain carries TRBV18 and TRBJ1-4; maybe TRBD1 (5 bases). The CDR3 is 14 residues long. Germline values: CDR1 KGHSH, CDR2 LQKENI. The V gene lost 0 bases and the J gene lost 7 bases, with 9 bases spanning the gap. DNA for the CDR3: TGTGCCAGCTCACCACCCGGGGACGCTGAAAAACTGTTTTTT. This gives the protein CASSPPGDAEKLFF.

The chain recombines TRBV29-1 with TRBJ2-7; the D is unclear. Trimming stripped 4 bases from V and 0 bases from J, with 10 bases between. The CDR3 totals 13 residues. CDR1 and CDR2 from the germline V gene are SQVTM and ANQGSEA. Here the CDR3 DNA reads TGCAGCGTTGGAGGCACCTACTCCTACGAGCAGTACTTC. Translation: CSVGGTYSYEQYF.

The chain couples TRBV5-4 to TRBJ1-6; D possibly corresponds to TRBD1 (5 bases). Germline-derived CDR1 and CDR2 are SGHNT and YYREEE (reference sequence). V lost 4 bases to trimming and J lost 7 bases, with 9 bases between them. CDR3 length equals 13 residues. CDR3 bases: TGTGCCAGCAGCGGACACCTCAATTCACCCCTCCACTTT. It codes for CASSGHLNSPLHF.

This clone was observed a handful of times. V and J are TRBV9 and TRBJ2-1; D is perhaps TRBD2 (6 bases). V lost 0 bases to trimming and J lost 8 bases, with 21 bases between them. The CDR3 extends over 17 amino acids. Germline CDR1 is SGDLS and CDR2 is YYNGEE. CDR3 bases: TGTGCCAGCAGCGTAGGAATTGCGGGCGGGATAAAGGATGAGCAGTTCTTC. Translating gives CASSVGIAGGIKDEQFF.

The CDR3, as DNA: TGTGCCAGCAGTACTGGGGGGCGCTTCACTGAAGCTTTCTTT. Protein product: CASSTGGRFTEAFF. The chain links TRBV6-5 to TRBJ1-1; D is possibly TRBD1 (6 bases). This CDR3 spans 14 amino acids. With 5 bases removed from V and 4 bases from J, the gap between germline ends came to 14 bases. CDR1 and CDR2 (germline): MNHEY, SVGAGI.

The chain uses TRBV25-1 and TRBJ1-1; D perhaps matches TRBD1 (5 bases). The CDR3 length is 13 residues. Looked up from germline, CDR1 is MGHDK and CDR2 is SYGVNS. V lost 6 bases and J 5 bases, leaving 13 bases between the germline ends. The CDR3 region has the DNA TGTGCCAGCAGCCTACTCGGGGGGACTGAAGCTTTCTTT. This gives the protein CASSLLGGTEAFF.

The rearrangement uses TRBV11-2 and TRBJ2-7, with a possible D match to TRBD1 (5 bases). This CDR3 has 19 residues. V lost 5 bases to trimming and J lost 1 base, with 27 bases between them. The germline V gene encodes CDR1 SGHAT and CDR2 FQNNGV. CDR3 coding DNA: TGTGCCAGCAGCCGAGCGATTCTAGGACAACTCTCGACTTCCTACGAGCAGTACTTC. Amino acid sequence: CASSRAILGQLSTSYEQYF.